The rows below give T cell receptor beta chains drawn from one sample of a study of T-cell reconstitution after alpha-beta-depleted transplantation in children. TCRdb re-derived calls from the PCR reads in MiXCR, one entry per CDR3 protein. The sample records approximately 500,000 distinct CDR3 sequences, about 11% being singletons. The specimen was PBMCs, collected before TCRalphabeta/CD19-depleted stem cell transplant. These receptors all come from a child under 10 years old with inherited bone marrow failure, due to receive a stem cell transplant. Each CDR3 is given with its conserved first and last residue. The D gene is left open where the match is weak. The size entry is marked missing in some rows and otherwise reads once, few, many or a size class.

D	size	V	J	CDR3	DNA
TRBD2	many	TRBV29-1	TRBJ2-1	CSVEGGTSGSEEQFF	TGCAGCGTTGAAGGGGGGACTAGCGGGAGCGAGGAGCAGTTCTTC
.	few	TRBV7-2	TRBJ2-7	CASSLFGGSGEQYF	TGTGCCAGCAGCTTATTCGGGGGATCGGGCGAGCAGTACTTC
.	many	TRBV30	TRBJ1-1	CAWSVAGEAFF	TGTGCCTGGAGTGTAGCGGGTGAAGCTTTCTTT
TRBD2	.	TRBV12-3/TRBV12-4	TRBJ2-1	CASTAGVLEQFF	TGTGCCAGCACAGCGGGAGTCCTTGAGCAGTTCTTC
.	many	TRBV6-4	TRBJ2-7	CASTSPPPDPSYEQYF	TGTGCCAGCACCTCACCGCCCCCAGACCCGTCCTACGAGCAGTACTTC
.	many	TRBV4-3	TRBJ1-3	CASSQEGSASGNTIYF	TGCGCCAGCAGCCAAGAGGGGTCCGCTTCTGGAAACACCATATATTTT
.	many	TRBV7-9	TRBJ2-2	CASSLGLELGTGELFF	TGTGCCAGCAGCTTAGGTCTGGAGCTCGGCACCGGGGAGCTGTTTTTT
.	many	TRBV20-1	TRBJ2-2	CSALADGYGELFF	TGCAGTGCCCTCGCGGACGGCTACGGGGAGCTGTTTTTT
TRBD1	many	TRBV6-1	TRBJ1-2	CASSTRTGPDGYTF	TGTGCCAGCAGTACGAGGACAGGGCCCGATGGCTACACCTTC
.	many	TRBV7-9	TRBJ2-1	CASSSTPPINEQFF	TGTGCCAGCAGCTCCACCCCCCCGATCAATGAGCAGTTCTTC
.	many	TRBV6-5	TRBJ1-1	CASSYSGPWGEAFF	TGTGCCAGCAGTTACTCGGGTCCGTGGGGTGAAGCTTTCTTT
.	many	TRBV4-3	TRBJ2-7	CASSQDGVGPYEQYF	TGCGCCAGCAGCCAAGATGGAGTTGGTCCCTACGAGCAGTACTTC
TRBD2	many	TRBV29-1	TRBJ2-3	CSVDSAGGSDTQYF	TGCAGCGTTGACTCAGCGGGAGGGTCAGATACGCAGTATTTT
TRBD2	many	TRBV7-9	TRBJ2-1	CASSAASGRAGEQFF	TGTGCCAGCAGCGCCGCTAGCGGGAGGGCCGGTGAGCAGTTCTTC
.	many	TRBV7-9	TRBJ2-5	CASSLLRRMRETQYF	TGTGCCAGCAGCTTATTACGTAGGATGCGAGAGACCCAGTACTTC
.	many	TRBV28	TRBJ2-3	CASSPLENSSTDTQYF	TGTGCCAGCAGCCCACTAGAAAACTCTAGCACAGATACGCAGTATTTT
.	many	TRBV29-1	TRBJ2-7	CSAGIRQAGSYEQYF	TGCAGCGCTGGAATTAGACAGGCCGGCTCCTACGAGCAGTACTTC
.	many	TRBV29-1	TRBJ1-1	CSPGYIQGNTEAFF	TGCAGCCCAGGGTACATACAGGGGAACACTGAAGCTTTCTTT
.	many	TRBV6-6	TRBJ2-4	CASSYGLKNIQYF	TGTGCCAGCAGTTACGGCCTCAAAAACATTCAGTACTTC
.	.	TRBV5-4	TRBJ2-7	CASSLLRESYEQYF	TGTGCCAGCAGCTTGCTCAGGGAGTCCTACGAGCAGTACTTC
TRBD2	many	TRBV4-1	TRBJ2-1	CASSQEASGVREQFF	TGCGCCAGCAGCCAAGAGGCTAGCGGGGTGCGGGAGCAGTTCTTC
TRBD1	.	TRBV7-8	TRBJ1-1	CASSSRTGQEAFF	TGTGCCAGCAGCTCGCGGACAGGCCAGGAGGCTTTCTTT
.	.	TRBV7-9	TRBJ2-1	CASSPGTHHNEQFF	TGTGCCAGCAGCCCCGGGACGCACCACAATGAGCAGTTCTTC
.	few	TRBV12-3/TRBV12-4	TRBJ1-1	CASSPSTEAFF	TGTGCCAGCAGCCCGAGCACTGAAGCTTTCTTT